This TCR beta chain was captured in a study of blood T cell repertoires in COVID-19. Study context: The origin of the acute and convalescent COVID-19 samples was the United States, Italy and Spain. In each case, the material was cDNA or gDNA derived from T cells, B-cell-depleted T cells, or PBMCs.

There are 21 residues in the CDR3. The V and J ends lost 2 bases and 1 base, in that order; junction bases with no gene match: 16. Germline CDR1 MRHNA, CDR2 SNTAGT. In the authors' methods: By means of reference gene primer amplification, nucleated cell counts were estimated. Profiling relied on immunoSEQ multiplex PCR, and the TCRdb table lists in-frame clones only, not all of them. The V and J calls and clone size come from that table; D and trimming were worked out from the DNA. The sample shows about 170,000 clones, about 85% of them seen only once. The sequence derives from a man aged 55 to 70 with acute or convalescent COVID-19. The material sequenced was peripheral blood. The gene calls are TRBV6-4 and TRBJ2-3; 12 nucleotides line up with TRBD2. CDR3 region: CASSDGVLAGGAPLGTDTQYF. The CDR3 DNA reads TGTGCCAGCAGTGACGGGGTACTAGCGGGAGGTGCACCCCTTGGCACAGATACGCAGTATTTT.